The 10 T cell receptor beta chains below were found in one sample sequenced in a study of CD8 T cells in ankylosing spondylitis. The study's findings and limits: Fewer than ten highly homologous variants made up a TCR beta motif, and this motif appeared characteristic of ankylosing spondylitis blood.

What these receptors recognize is not known. TCRdb itself ran the 5' RACE reads through MiXCR, one entry per CDR3 protein. The sample includes approximately 520,000 distinct CDR3 sequences, about 5.2% of them seen just once. The source material was blood, either unsorted or a sorted T cell fraction (not recorded which). These receptors all stem from a male donor with ankylosing spondylitis.

The table lists this clonotype with many counts. This chain connects TRBV20-1 to TRBJ2-5, with D perhaps matching TRBD2 (5 bases). CDR3 length: 13 amino acids. Germline values: CDR1 DFQATT, CDR2 SNEGSKA (reference sequence). V lost 6 bases to trimming and J lost 0 bases, with 11 bases between them. The CDR3 region has the DNA TGCAGTGCCAGGTGGGAGTACCAAGAGACCCAGTACTTC. The encoded protein is CSARWEYQETQYF.

Many counts were recorded for this clonotype. CDR3 protein: CAISQDREVPDTQYF. In nucleotides, the CDR3 is TGTGCCATCAGCCAAGACAGGGAAGTCCCAGATACGCAGTATTTT. V is TRBV10-3 and J is TRBJ2-3; 7 bases map to TRBD1. Looked up from germline, CDR1 is ENHRY and CDR2 is SYGVKD. V lost 6 bases to trimming and J lost 4 bases; unmatched junction nucleotides: 10. The CDR3 covers 15 residues.

The gene calls are TRBV3-1 and TRBJ2-7; TRBD1 matches at 9 bases. After removal of 2 bases from V and 2 bases from J, the junction contained 4 bases not matched to a gene. Germline V lookup: CDR1 LGHDT, CDR2 YNNKEL (reference sequence). This CDR3 is 15 amino acids long. This CDR3 is CASSQSRTGAYEQYF. The CDR3 region has the DNA TGTGCCAGCAGCCAATCTCGGACAGGGGCCTACGAGCAGTACTTC.

This clonotype was found many times. V is TRBV7-9 and J is TRBJ2-5; 11 positions agree with TRBD2. V was pared by 8 bases and J by 1 base, with 3 bases of the junction left unmatched. The CDR3 sequence is 14 residues long. CDR1 is SEHNR and CDR2 is FQNEAQ in the germline V gene (reference sequence). The CDR3 loop is CASGLAGSQETQYF. The CDR3 coding sequence is TGTGCCAGCGGACTAGCGGGTTCCCAAGAGACCCAGTACTTC. Full variable domain (outside the CDR3, taken from reference TRBV7-9 and TRBJ2-5): DTGVSQNPRHKITKRGQNVTFRCDPISEHNRLYWYRQTLGQGPEFLTYFQNEAQLEKSRLLSDRFSAERPKGSFSTLEIQRTEQGDSAMYLCASGLAGSQETQYFGPGTRLLVL.

This clonotype has at least ten counts. The chain joins TRBV6-5 to TRBJ1-2; D is perhaps TRBD1 (6 bases). The CDR3 extends over 14 amino acids. Looked up from germline, CDR1 is MNHEY and CDR2 is SVGAGI. The germline V and J ends were trimmed by 0 bases and 8 bases, with 13 bases remaining between them. CDR3 sequence (DNA): TGTGCCAGCAGTTACTCGGGGGGCGCTCGGGGCTACACCTTC. Its translation: CASSYSGGARGYTF.

Many counts were recorded for this clonotype. The chain has TRBV7-8 and TRBJ1-4; D gene ambiguous. In germline, CDR1 is SGHVS, CDR2 FQNEAQ. Between the trimmed V and J ends, which lost 5 bases and 0 bases, there was a span of 7 bases. This CDR3 is built from 14 residues. The CDR3 region has the DNA TGTGCCAGCAGCCCCACCCCAACTAATGAAAAACTGTTTTTT. The encoded protein is CASSPTPTNEKLFF. Full variable domain (outside the CDR3, taken from reference TRBV7-8 and TRBJ1-4): GAGVSQSPRYKVAKRGQDVALRCDPISGHVSLFWYQQALGQGPEFLTYFQNEAQLDKSGLPSDRFFAERPEGSVSTLKIQRTQQEDSAVYLCASSPTPTNEKLFFGSGTQLSVL.

This clonotype was observed at least ten times. The chain joins TRBV29-1 to TRBJ1-5; tentative D call: TRBD1 (5 bases). V lost 6 bases and J 2 bases, leaving 14 bases between the germline ends. The CDR3 consists of 14 residues. Per the germline V gene, CDR1 is SQVTM and CDR2 is ANQGSEA. The CDR3 coding sequence is TGCAGCGTAAGCTTTGGGGACGGCAATCAGCCCCAGCATTTT. Translation: CSVSFGDGNQPQHF. Full variable domain (missing parts from reference TRBV29-1 and TRBJ1-5): SAVISQKPSRDICQRGTSLTIQCQVDSQVTMMFWYRQQPGQSLTLIATANQGSEATYESGFVIDKFPISRPNLTFSTLTVSNMSPEDSSIYLCSVSFGDGNQPQHFGDGTRLSIL.

This clonotype was detected ten times or more. J is TRBJ1-5 and V is TRBV15, with no clear D. V lost 0 bases and J 11 bases, leaving 11 bases between the germline ends. Germline V CDR1 and CDR2: LNHNV, YYDKDF (reference sequence). The CDR3 is made up of 13 amino acids. CDR3 nucleotides: TGTGCCACCAGCAGAGAACCCCTCACGGCCCAGCATTTT. It is translated as CATSREPLTAQHF.

This clonotype was seen ten or more times. The chain recombines TRBV20-1 with TRBJ2-5; perhaps TRBD1 as D (5 bases). V was shortened by 3 bases and J by 4 bases, with 15 bases between the two germline ends. CDR1 and CDR2 (germline): DFQATT, SNEGSKA (reference sequence). The CDR3 sequence is 14 residues long. In DNA, the CDR3 is TGCAGTGCTAGGGTTCCAGGGTCTGTAGAGACCCAGTACTTC. The encoded protein is CSARVPGSVETQYF.

This clonotype showed up many times. The gene calls are TRBV20-1 and TRBJ1-1, with D perhaps TRBD1 (6 bases). The CDR3 runs to 14 residues. V was shortened by 2 bases and J by 1 base, with 11 bases between the two germline ends. Germline-derived CDR1 and CDR2 are DFQATT and SNEGSKA (reference sequence). The DNA for the CDR3 is TGCAGTGCTAGATTGGGGGCGCAGAACACTGAAGCTTTCTTT. It codes for CSARLGAQNTEAFF.